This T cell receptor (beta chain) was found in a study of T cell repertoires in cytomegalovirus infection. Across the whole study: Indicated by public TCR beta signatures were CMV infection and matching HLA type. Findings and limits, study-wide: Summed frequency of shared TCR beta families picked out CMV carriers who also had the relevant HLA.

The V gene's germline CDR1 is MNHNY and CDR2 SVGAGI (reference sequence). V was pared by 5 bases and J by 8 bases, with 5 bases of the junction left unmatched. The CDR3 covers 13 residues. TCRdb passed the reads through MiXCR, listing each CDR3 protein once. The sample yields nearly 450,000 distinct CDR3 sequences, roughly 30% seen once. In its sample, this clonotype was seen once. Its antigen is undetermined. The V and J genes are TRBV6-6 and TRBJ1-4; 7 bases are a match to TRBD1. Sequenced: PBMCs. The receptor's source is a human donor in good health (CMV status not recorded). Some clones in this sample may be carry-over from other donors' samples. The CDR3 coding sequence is TGTGCCAGCAGTGGGGACAGAAAAGAAAAACTGTTTTTT. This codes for CASSGDRKEKLFF.